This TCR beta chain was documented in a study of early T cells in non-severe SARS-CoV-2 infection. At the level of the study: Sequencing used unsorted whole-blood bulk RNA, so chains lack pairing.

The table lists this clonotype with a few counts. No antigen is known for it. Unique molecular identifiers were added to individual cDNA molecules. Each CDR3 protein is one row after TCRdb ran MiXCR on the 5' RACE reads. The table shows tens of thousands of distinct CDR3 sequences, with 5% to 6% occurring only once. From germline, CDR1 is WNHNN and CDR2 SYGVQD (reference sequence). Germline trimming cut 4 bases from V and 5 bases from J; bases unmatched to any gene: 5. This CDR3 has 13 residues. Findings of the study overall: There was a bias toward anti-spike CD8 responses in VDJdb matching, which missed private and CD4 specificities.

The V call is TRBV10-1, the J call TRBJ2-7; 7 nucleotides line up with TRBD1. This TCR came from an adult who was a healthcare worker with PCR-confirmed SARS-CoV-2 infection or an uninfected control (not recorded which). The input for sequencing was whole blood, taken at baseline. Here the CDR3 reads CASSAPGGNEQYF. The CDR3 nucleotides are TGCGCCAGCAGTGCCCCAGGGGGTAACGAGCAGTACTTC.